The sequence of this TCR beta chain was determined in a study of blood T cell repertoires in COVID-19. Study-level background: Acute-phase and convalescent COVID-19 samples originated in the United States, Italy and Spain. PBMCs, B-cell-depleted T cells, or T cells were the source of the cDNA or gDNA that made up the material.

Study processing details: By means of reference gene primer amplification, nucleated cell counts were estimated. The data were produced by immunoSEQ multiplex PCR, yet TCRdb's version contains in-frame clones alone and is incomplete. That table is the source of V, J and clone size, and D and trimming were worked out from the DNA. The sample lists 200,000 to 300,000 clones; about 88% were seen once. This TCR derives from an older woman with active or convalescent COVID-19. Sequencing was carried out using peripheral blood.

The CDR3 region is CASSWSAQETQYF. In DNA, the CDR3 is TGTGCCAGCAGTTGGAGCGCCCAAGAGACCCAGTACTTC. This sequence joins TRBV5-4 and TRBJ2-5, with D uncertain. V was shortened by 5 bases and J by 1 base, with 9 bases between the two germline ends. The germline V gene has CDR1 SGHNT and CDR2 YYREEE (reference sequence). The length of the CDR3 is 13 residues.